This TCR beta chain was sequenced for a study of identical twins. General study points: Models underpredicted monozygotic twin sharing of out-of-frame TCR alpha. Not following the same donors, the study drew its conclusions from cross-sectional statistical analysis.

As to this clonotype: Its specificity is not known.

Unique molecular identifiers were present on cDNA, and template switching added a universal primer site. TCRdb processed the 5' RACE reads anew with MiXCR; each CDR3 protein has one entry. The sample consists of more than 1.5 million distinct CDR3 sequences, about 32% of them appearing once. V trimming: 6 bases; J trimming: 6 bases; junction bases outside the gene matches: 8. The CDR3 is 14 amino acids. From germline, CDR1 is ENHRY and CDR2 SYGVKD. The chain employs TRBV10-3 and TRBJ2-1, with 7 bases aligning to TRBD1. The clonotype originates from a newborn girl in good health. Sequenced input: cord blood. The CDR3 protein is CAISRDSPSNEQFF. The CDR3 DNA reads as TGTGCCATCAGCCGGGACAGCCCCAGCAATGAGCAGTTCTTC.